This T cell receptor beta chain was sequenced during a study of blood T cell repertoires in COVID-19. Overall study: The origin of the acute and convalescent COVID-19 samples was the United States, Italy and Spain.

This clone was counted once. Germline CDR1 and CDR2: MNHEY and SVGAGI. CDR3 length: 14 amino acids. The V and J ends lost 10 bases and 7 bases respectively, with 23 bases between them. Some clones are missing from TCRdb's copy, which holds only in-frame ones; the method was immunoSEQ multiplex PCR. The data contain roughly 100,000 clones, around 90% of them singletons. This sequence originates from a woman between 65 and 79 years old with acute or convalescent COVID-19. Input material: peripheral blood. The rearrangement joins TRBV6-5 to TRBJ2-7; perhaps TRBD1 as D (5 bases). As DNA, the CDR3 is TGTGCCACCGTCTTCGCTGGGGCCAGTGGGGAGCAGTACTTC. This sequence encodes CATVFAGASGEQYF.